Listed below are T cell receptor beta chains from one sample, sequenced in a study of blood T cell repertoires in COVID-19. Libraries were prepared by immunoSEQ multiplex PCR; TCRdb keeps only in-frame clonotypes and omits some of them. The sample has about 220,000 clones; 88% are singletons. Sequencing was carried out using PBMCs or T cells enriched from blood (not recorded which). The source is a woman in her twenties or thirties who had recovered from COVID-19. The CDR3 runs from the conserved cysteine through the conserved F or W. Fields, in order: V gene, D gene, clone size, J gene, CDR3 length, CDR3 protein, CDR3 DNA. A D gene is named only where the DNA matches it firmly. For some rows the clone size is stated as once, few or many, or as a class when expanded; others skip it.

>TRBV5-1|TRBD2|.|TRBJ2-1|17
CASRYSGGASSYNEQFF
TGCGCCAGCAGATATAGCGGGGGGGCCAGTTCCTACAATGAGCAGTTCTTC
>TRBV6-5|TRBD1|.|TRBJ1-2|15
CASRKFQGAGYGYTF
TGTGCCAGCAGGAAATTCCAGGGGGCTGGCTATGGCTACACCTTC
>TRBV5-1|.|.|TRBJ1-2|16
CASSLEGAQVDYGYTF
TGCGCCAGCAGCTTGGAAGGGGCCCAGGTGGACTATGGCTACACCTTC
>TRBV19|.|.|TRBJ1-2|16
CASSKRDVTTYYGYTF
TGTGCCAGTAGTAAGCGGGACGTAACAACCTACTATGGCTACACCTTC
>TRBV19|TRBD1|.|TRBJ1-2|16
CASSPGQGAYSYGYTF
TGTGCCAGTAGCCCCGGACAGGGGGCATATAGCTATGGCTACACCTTC
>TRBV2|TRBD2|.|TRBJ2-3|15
CASSVTSGGTDTQYF
TGTGCCAGCAGTGTTACCAGCGGGGGGACAGATACGCAGTATTTT
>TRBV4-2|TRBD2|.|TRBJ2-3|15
CASSRSSGSTDTQYF
TGTGCCAGCAGCCGGAGTAGCGGGAGCACAGATACGCAGTATTTT
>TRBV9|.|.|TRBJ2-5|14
CASSVVGGRETQYF
TGTGCCAGCAGCGTAGTCGGGGGAAGAGAGACCCAGTACTTC
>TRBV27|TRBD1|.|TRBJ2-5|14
CASSLRDSQETQYF
TGTGCCAGCAGCCTAAGGGACAGCCAAGAGACCCAGTACTTC
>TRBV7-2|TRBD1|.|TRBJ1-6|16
CASSDDRGSYNSPLHF
TGTGCCAGCAGCGACGACAGGGGGTCCTATAATTCACCCCTCCACTTT
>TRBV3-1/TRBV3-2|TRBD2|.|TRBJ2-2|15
CASSPQSGGAEELFF
TGTGCCAGCAGCCCCCAAAGCGGGGGGGCCGAGGAGCTGTTTTTT
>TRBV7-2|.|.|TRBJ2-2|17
CASSLVIGRGNTGELFF
TGTGCCAGCAGCTTGGTTATTGGCAGGGGGAACACCGGGGAGCTGTTTTTT
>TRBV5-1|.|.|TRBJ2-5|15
CASSLVRETGETQYF
TGCGCCAGCAGCTTGGTAAGGGAGACGGGAGAGACCCAGTACTTC
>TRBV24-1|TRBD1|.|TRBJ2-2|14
CATSGDRDTGELFF
TGTGCCACCAGTGGGGACAGGGACACCGGGGAGCTGTTTTTT
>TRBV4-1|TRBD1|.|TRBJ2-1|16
CASSLYRSDRGNEQFF
TGCGCCAGCAGCCTATACCGATCGGACAGGGGCAATGAGCAGTTCTTC
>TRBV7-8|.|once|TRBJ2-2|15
CASSLVRGGTGELFF
TGTGCCAGCAGCTTAGTTAGGGGTGGCACCGGGGAGCTGTTTTTT
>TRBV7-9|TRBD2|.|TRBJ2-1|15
CASSPTSGVTNEQFF
TGTGCCAGCAGCCCTACTAGCGGGGTAACAAATGAGCAGTTCTTC
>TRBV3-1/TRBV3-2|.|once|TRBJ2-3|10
CASSHQAQYF
TGTGCCAGCAGCCATCAGGCGCAGTATTTT
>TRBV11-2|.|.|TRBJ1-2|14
CASSPSGSTYGYTF
TGTGCCAGCAGCCCAAGCGGGTCGACGTATGGCTACACCTTC
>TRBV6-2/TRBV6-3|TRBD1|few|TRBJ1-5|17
CASSYTTTGGPRQPQHF
TGTGCCAGCAGTTACACAACGACAGGGGGGCCGCGTCAGCCCCAGCATTTT
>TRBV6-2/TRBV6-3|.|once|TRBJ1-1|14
CASSLQGLNTEAFF
TGTGCCAGCAGTCTACAGGGTTTGAACACTGAAGCTTTCTTT
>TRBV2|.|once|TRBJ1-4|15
CASSEARTDYEKLFF
TGTGCCAGCAGTGAAGCGCGGACAGATTATGAAAAACTGTTTTTT
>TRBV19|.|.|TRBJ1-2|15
CASRQGVGANYGYTF
TGTGCCAGTAGACAGGGTGTCGGAGCTAACTATGGCTACACCTTC
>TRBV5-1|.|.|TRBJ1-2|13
CASGTTGDYGYTF
TGCGCCAGCGGAACTACCGGGGACTATGGCTACACCTTC
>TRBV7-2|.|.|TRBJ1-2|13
CASSLDRSYGYTF
TGTGCCAGCAGCTTAGACAGGAGCTATGGCTACACCTTC
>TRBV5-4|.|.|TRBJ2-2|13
CASSFRGGGELFF
TGTGCCAGCAGCTTTAGGGGGGGCGGGGAGCTGTTTTTT
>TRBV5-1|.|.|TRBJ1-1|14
CASSLGAGGGEAFF
TGCGCCAGCAGCCTCGGAGCCGGGGGAGGTGAAGCTTTCTTT
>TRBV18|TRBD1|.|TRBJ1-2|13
CASSATGGYGYTF
TGTGCCAGCTCGGCAACAGGGGGCTATGGCTACACCTTC
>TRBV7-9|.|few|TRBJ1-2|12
CASSAGTYGYTF
TGTGCCAGCAGCGCCGGGACTTATGGCTACACCTTC
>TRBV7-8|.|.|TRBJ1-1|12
CASSLQNTEAFF
TGTGCCAGCAGCTTACAGAACACTGAAGCTTTCTTT
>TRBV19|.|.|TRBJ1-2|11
CASSASHGYTF
TGTGCCAGTAGTGCGAGCCATGGCTACACCTTC
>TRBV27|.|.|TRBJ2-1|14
CASSLAGAGNEQFF
TGTGCCAGCAGTTTAGCGGGGGCGGGGAATGAGCAGTTCTTC
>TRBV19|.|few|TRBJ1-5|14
CASRRGLQGQPQHF
TGTGCCAGTAGGAGGGGATTACAGGGTCAGCCCCAGCATTTT
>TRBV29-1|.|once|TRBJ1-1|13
CSVEEGFNTEAFF
TGCAGCGTTGAGGAGGGTTTTAACACTGAAGCTTTCTTT
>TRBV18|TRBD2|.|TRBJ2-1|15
CASSSTSGGYNEQFF
TGTGCCAGCTCTTCGACTAGCGGGGGGTACAATGAGCAGTTCTTC
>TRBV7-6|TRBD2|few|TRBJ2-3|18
CASSPQWRASGDQDTQYF
TGTGCCAGCAGCCCCCAGTGGAGGGCCAGCGGGGATCAAGATACGCAGTATTTT
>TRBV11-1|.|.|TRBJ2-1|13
CASSLDSPTGQFF
TGTGCCAGCAGCCTAGACAGCCCAACCGGGCAGTTCTTC
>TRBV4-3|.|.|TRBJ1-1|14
CASSQGASDTEAFF
TGCGCCAGCAGCCAAGGGGCGTCGGACACTGAAGCTTTCTTT
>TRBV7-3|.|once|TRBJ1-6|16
CASSLNPSSYNSPLHF
TGTGCCAGCAGCTTAAACCCGAGCTCCTATAATTCACCCCTCCACTTT
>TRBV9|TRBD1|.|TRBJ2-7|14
CASSDPGQGDEQYF
TGTGCCAGCAGCGATCCGGGACAGGGAGACGAGCAGTACTTC
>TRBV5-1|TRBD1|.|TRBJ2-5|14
CASSPGTAQETQYF
TGCGCCAGCAGCCCCGGGACAGCCCAAGAGACCCAGTACTTC
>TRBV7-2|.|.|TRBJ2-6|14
CASSLAGGTNVLTF
TGTGCCAGCAGCTTAGCGGGGGGAACCAACGTCCTGACTTTC
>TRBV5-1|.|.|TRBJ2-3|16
CASQSLSDSNTDTQYF
TGCGCCAGCCAATCCTTGTCGGACAGCAACACAGATACGCAGTATTTT
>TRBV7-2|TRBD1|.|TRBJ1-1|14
CASSAHRGNTEAFF
TGTGCCAGCAGCGCCCACAGGGGGAACACTGAAGCTTTCTTT
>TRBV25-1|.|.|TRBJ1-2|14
CASRTSGGNYGYTF
TGTGCCAGCAGGACATCCGGGGGGAACTATGGCTACACCTTC
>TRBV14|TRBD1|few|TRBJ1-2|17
CASSQERETGWLHGYTF
TGTGCCAGCAGCCAAGAAAGAGAGACAGGGTGGCTCCATGGCTACACCTTC
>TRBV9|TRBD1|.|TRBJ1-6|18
CASSGRDSGDLYNSPLHF
TGTGCCAGCAGCGGACGGGACAGCGGTGACCTTTATAATTCACCCCTCCACTTT
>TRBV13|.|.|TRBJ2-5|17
CASSHIDSRSGQETQYF
TGTGCCAGCAGCCACATCGACAGTCGCAGTGGACAAGAGACCCAGTACTTC
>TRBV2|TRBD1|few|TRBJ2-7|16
CASSGGPTGDSYEQYF
TGTGCCAGCAGTGGGGGGCCTACAGGGGACTCCTACGAGCAGTACTTC
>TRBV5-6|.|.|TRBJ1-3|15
CASRRGLGSGNTIYF
TGTGCCAGCAGGCGCGGTCTAGGCTCTGGAAACACCATATATTTT
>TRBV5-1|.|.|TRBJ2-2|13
CASSLEVRGELFF
TGCGCCAGCAGCTTGGAAGTCCGGGGGGAGCTGTTTTTT
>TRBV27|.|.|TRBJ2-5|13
CASSLVGGETQYF
TGTGCCAGCAGTTTAGTGGGGGGAGAGACCCAGTACTTC
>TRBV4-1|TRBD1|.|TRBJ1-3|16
CASSQGQGAWGNTIYF
TGCGCCAGCAGCCAAGGACAGGGGGCCTGGGGAAACACCATATATTTT
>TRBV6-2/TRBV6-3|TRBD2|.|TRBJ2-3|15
CASSNGGAGADTQYF
TGTGCCAGCAGTAACGGGGGGGCCGGTGCAGATACGCAGTATTTT
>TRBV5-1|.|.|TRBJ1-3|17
CASSLGSGAPSGNTIYF
TGCGCCAGCAGCTTGGGAAGTGGGGCACCCTCTGGAAACACCATATATTTT
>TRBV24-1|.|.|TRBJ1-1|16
CATSDLDVPRGTEAFF
TGTGCCACCAGTGACTTGGACGTCCCGAGGGGGACTGAAGCTTTCTTT
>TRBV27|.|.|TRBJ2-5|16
CASSLKGAGGQETQYF
TGTGCCAGCAGTTTAAAGGGGGCAGGGGGGCAAGAGACCCAGTACTTC